The 7 T cell receptor beta chains presented below share a single source sample, sequenced in a study of spatial heterogeneity in lung cancer. Time point: sample taken at primary tumor resection. TCRdb called the 5' RACE reads again in MiXCR, with one record for every CDR3 protein. This table has about 36,000 distinct CDR3 sequences, under 8.5% appearing once. Sequenced here: PBMCs, sampled at surgery. The receptors originated from a female donor with early-stage non-small cell lung cancer.

The rearrangement links TRBV14 to TRBJ1-6; D perhaps matches TRBD1 (5 bases). The CDR3 loop spans 13 amino acids. Trimming took off 3 bases at V and 14 bases at J, with 14 bases between the two ends. CDR1 is SGHDN, CDR2 FVKESK, per germline. The CDR3 here is CASSHSHRQSLHF. The DNA of the CDR3 is TGTGCCAGCAGCCATTCCCACCGACAGTCCCTCCACTTT.

The sample holds a few counts of this clonotype. The J gene is TRBJ2-3, the V gene TRBV5-1, with no clear D. The CDR3 contains 15 residues. V was clipped by 0 bases and J by 2 bases, with 10 bases between them. From germline, CDR1 is SGHRS and CDR2 YFSETQ. The CDR3 region is CASSLAPWDTDTQYF. As DNA, the CDR3 is TGCGCCAGCAGCTTGGCTCCGTGGGACACAGATACGCAGTATTTT.

The chain combines TRBV29-1 with TRBJ2-5; 7 bases are shared with TRBD1. The CDR3 consists of 12 residues. The ends lost 3 bases at V and 2 bases at J; junction bases unmatched: 0. Germline loops: CDR1 SQVTM, CDR2 ANQGSEA. CDR3 sequence reads: CSVETGQETQYF. In DNA form, the CDR3 reads TGCAGCGTTGAGACAGGGCAAGAGACCCAGTACTTC.

This clonotype was counted ten times or more. V and J are TRBV20-1 and TRBJ2-1; 8 nucleotides align to TRBD2. From germline, CDR1 is DFQATT and CDR2 SNEGSKA (reference sequence). Trimming at V came to 7 bases and at J to 12 bases, leaving 11 bases not matched to a gene. The CDR3 is 12 amino acids. In DNA, the CDR3 is TGCAGTGGTCGGAGGGGGAGCGGGAGGCAGTTCTTC. Translated: CSGRRGSGRQFF.

This clonotype was picked up many times. This chain links TRBV4-3 with TRBJ2-5; 13 positions agree with TRBD2. The CDR3 is 15 residues long. V lost 5 bases and J lost 4; bases outside the gene matches: 4. Per germline, CDR1 LGHNA and CDR2 YSLEER. CDR3: CASSARTSGGETQYF. In nucleotides, the CDR3 is TGCGCCAGCAGCGCCCGGACTAGCGGGGGAGAGACCCAGTACTTC.

This clonotype was recorded at least ten times. V usage is TRBV12-3 or TRBV12-4 and J usage is TRBJ1-5; D unclear. This CDR3 contains 15 residues. V was cut by 2 bases and J by 7 bases, with 15 bases left in between. The CDR3 reads CASSLKGVGMQPQHF. CDR3 nucleotide sequence: TGTGCCAGCAGTTTAAAGGGCGTGGGTATGCAGCCCCAGCATTTT.

This clonotype was picked up a small number of times. The chain joins TRBV6-2 or TRBV6-3 to TRBJ2-1, with 9 bases aligning to TRBD2. This CDR3 has 17 amino acids. CDR1 is MNHEY, CDR2 SVGEGT, per germline. V dropped 6 bases and J dropped 0; count of bases not matched to a gene: 9. The CDR3 here is CASSDVRGRASYNEQFF. CDR3 in DNA: TGTGCCAGCAGCGACGTCCGCGGGAGGGCCTCCTACAATGAGCAGTTCTTC.